The 4 T cell receptor beta chains presented below share a single source sample, sequenced in a study of beta chain features in type 1 diabetes. Reverse transcription of all isolated RNA meant that expressed TCRB transcripts were sequenced. Sequencing used immunoSEQ multiplex PCR; TCRdb keeps in-frame clones, though not all of them. The data contain under 550,000 clones, over 9.5% of them singletons. Material for sequencing was naive CD4+ T cells from blood. These receptors originate from a young woman in good health.

The chain has TRBV29-1 and TRBJ1-1, with 7 nucleotides matching TRBD1. Trimming removed 3 bases from V and 4 bases from J; junction bases left unmatched: 8. The CDR3 totals 14 residues. Germline CDR1 reads SQVTM; CDR2 reads ANQGSEA. The CDR3 coding sequence is TGCAGCGTTGATGGTGTCAGGGGGAGCACTGAAGCTTTCTTT. Protein product: CSVDGVRGSTEAFF. Complete variable domain (other parts from reference TRBV29-1 and TRBJ1-1): SAVISQKPSRDICQRGTSLTIQCQVDSQVTMMFWYRQQPGQSLTLIATANQGSEATYESGFVIDKFPISRPNLTFSTLTVSNMSPEDSSIYLCSVDGVRGSTEAFFGQGTRLTVV.

This clone has just a few counts. In nucleotides, the CDR3 is TGTGCCAGCAGCCCTACACGGTCACGGACGTTAGGCTACACCTTC. It specifies CASSPTRSRTLGYTF. The V call is TRBV7-8, the J call TRBJ1-2; D is ambiguous. This CDR3 contains 15 residues. Germline V gene lookup returns CDR1 SGHVS and CDR2 FQNEAQ. V shed 5 bases and J shed 8 bases, with 21 bases lying between them.

The chain combines TRBV14 with TRBJ1-5; unclear D gene. The CDR3 totals 13 residues. V was cut by 0 bases and J by 5 bases, with 5 bases left in between. From germline, CDR1 is SGHDN and CDR2 FVKESK. The CDR3 sequence is CASSQDPHQPQHF. As DNA, the CDR3 is TGTGCCAGCAGCCAAGACCCTCATCAGCCCCAGCATTTT. Looking up the rest from reference TRBV14 and TRBJ1-5 gives the full variable domain: EAGVTQFPSHSVIEKGQTVTLRCDPISGHDNLYWYRRVMGKEIKFLLHFVKESKQDESGMPNNRFLAERTGGTYSTLKVQPAELEDSGVYFCASSQDPHQPQHFGDGTRLSIL.

On this clone itself: Lacking the conserved final phenylalanine or tryptophan, this CDR3 likely reflects a read error. It is unclear where the CDR3 begins or ends on the DNA, so no DNA is shown, and the CDR3 is as TCRdb lists it. The chain has TRBV20-1 and TRBJ1-1. The CDR3 spans 10 residues, counting both ends. Germline V CDR1 and CDR2: DFQATT, SNEGSKA (reference sequence). Here the CDR3 reads CSASDPSTVS.